This TCR beta chain was observed in a study of regulatory T cells in long-lasting Graves disease. HTBI primers from iRepertoire and Arm-PCR of CDR3 regions yielded the TCR beta libraries. In TCRdb, the multiplex PCR reads were re-called with MiXCR into one record per CDR3 protein. This sample has a few hundred thousand distinct CDR3 sequences, with about 17% found just once. The sample holds many counts of this clonotype. Its cognate antigen is unknown. Time point described: newly diagnosed GD, antithyroid drugs for less than 3 months. The TCR library was prepared using RNA isolated from PBMCs. Overall study findings and caveats: The study found lower TCR diversity in persistent Graves' patients than in newly diagnosed ones.

These data also featured in a second study, about T cells in Graves' hyperthyroidism and ophthalmopathy. That report adds: First-round RT-PCR targeting the TCR CDR3 was performed with the HTBI primer set. By a 13 V-J model, ophthalmopathy was set apart from stable hyperthyroidism.

The receptor was derived from a woman aged 18-29 years with Graves disease. Specimen: peripheral blood mononuclear cells (PBMCs), collected at new diagnosis, from a patient treated with antithyroid drugs.

This CDR3 reads CASSPMGTGGEQFF. CDR3 nucleotide sequence: TGTGCCAGCTCACCCATGGGTACGGGTGGTGAGCAGTTCTTC. The chain employs TRBV18 and TRBJ2-1; D is unresolved. Germline V gene data show CDR1 as KGHSH and CDR2 as LQKENI. V shed 3 bases and J shed 9 bases, with 15 bases lying between them. The CDR3 extends over 14 amino acids. Looking up the rest from reference TRBV18 and TRBJ2-1 gives the full variable domain: NAGVMQNPRHLVRRRGQEARLRCSPMKGHSHVYWYRQLPEEGLKFMVYLQKENIIDESGMPKERFSAEFPKEGPSILRIQQVVRGDSAAYFCASSPMGTGGEQFFGPGTRLTVL.